Each of the 14 T cell receptor beta chains below was sequenced from the same sample in a study of blood T cells in healthy people across ages. Combining a sample-barcoded 5' primer with a J-beta primer mix, a second PCR ran for roughly 7 to 12 cycles. Each CDR3 protein is one row after TCRdb ran MiXCR on the 5' RACE reads. This table holds about 570,000 distinct CDR3 sequences, roughly 28% found once. Sequenced sample: blood. The receptors stem from a woman in her seventies in good health.

This clonotype was observed a handful of times. The junction departs from the called germline gene at one end, perhaps through a read error. The CDR3 loop is CTSTTAVGYGYTF. CDR3 nucleotides: TGTACCAGCACCACAGCCGTGGGCTATGGCTACACCTTC. The chain combines TRBV6-1 with TRBJ1-2; D is unresolved. CDR3 length: 13 amino acids. Germline V gene sequence: CDR1 MNHNS, CDR2 SASEGT.

The V gene is TRBV7-2, the J gene TRBJ2-7, with D perhaps TRBD1 (6 bases). The CDR3 is made up of 15 amino acids. V lost 5 bases to trimming and J lost 0 bases, with 14 bases between them. Per germline, CDR1 SGHTA and CDR2 FQGNSA. CDR3 nucleotides: TGTGCCAGCAGCCTGCAGGGGATCCCCTCCTACGAGCAGTACTTC. As protein: CASSLQGIPSYEQYF.

The CDR3 nucleotides are TGTGCCATCAGTCCCCTTGGCGAGACCCAGTACTTC. This gives the protein CAISPLGETQYF. V is TRBV10-3 and J is TRBJ2-5; D ambiguous. Germline CDR1 and CDR2: ENHRY and SYGVKD. This CDR3 has 12 residues. V lost 5 bases to trimming and J lost 5 bases, with 9 bases between them.

A few counts support this clonotype. V usage is TRBV11-3 and J usage is TRBJ2-2, with D tentatively TRBD1 (6 bases). The CDR3 consists of 16 residues. CDR1 SGHNT and CDR2 YENEEA come from the germline V gene. The V end lost 5 bases, the J end lost 5 bases, and 18 bases lay between the germline ends. CDR3 region: CASSTPGHSPTGELFF. CDR3 DNA: TGTGCCAGCAGCACGCCGGGACATAGTCCAACCGGGGAGCTGTTTTTT.

V usage is TRBV6-2 or TRBV6-3 and J usage is TRBJ1-1, with a weak D call TRBD1 (6 bases). Germline V gene sequence: CDR1 MNHEY, CDR2 SVGEGT. This CDR3 has 12 residues. V dropped 2 bases and J dropped 10 bases, with 11 bases sitting between them. The CDR3 is CASSYGGRVAFF. DNA of the CDR3: TGTGCCAGCAGTTACGGGGGCCGGGTAGCTTTCTTT.

This clonotype was seen more than once but under ten times. The chain is built from TRBV6-2 or TRBV6-3 and TRBJ1-1, with 10 bases identical to TRBD1. The CDR3 spans 17 residues. The V gene's germline CDR1 is MNHEY and CDR2 SVGEGT. Trimming at V came to 8 bases and at J to 3 bases, leaving 15 bases not matched to a gene. CDR3 in DNA: TGTGCCAGCCGTGGGACAGGGGACTACTTTGAGTACACTGAAGCTTTCTTT. It yields the protein CASRGTGDYFEYTEAFF.

This clonotype was recorded a few times. The chain has TRBV19 and TRBJ1-1; D unresolved. The CDR3 totals 14 residues. The germline gives CDR1 LNHDA, CDR2 SQIVND (reference sequence). V lost 7 bases to trimming and J lost 0 bases, with 12 bases between them. The CDR3 loop reads CASTAVFMNTEAFF. CDR3 in DNA: TGTGCCAGTACCGCAGTCTTCATGAACACTGAAGCTTTCTTT.

The CDR3 protein is CASSPQGLDEQFF. CDR3 coding DNA: TGTGCCAGCAGCCCTCAGGGTCTCGATGAGCAGTTCTTC. The chain uses TRBV7-2 and TRBJ2-5, with D perhaps matching TRBD1 (5 bases). Near its end, the DNA agrees better with TRBJ2-1, so the J call may be wrong. Germline CDR1 SGHTA, CDR2 FQGNSA. CDR3 length: 13 residues.

CDR3 in amino acids: CASSYKAVYSNQPQHF. In DNA form, the CDR3 reads TGTGCCAGCAGTTACAAGGCGGTCTATAGCAATCAGCCCCAGCATTTT. The rearrangement uses TRBV6-2 or TRBV6-3 and TRBJ1-5; D not certain. The germline V gene encodes CDR1 MNHEY and CDR2 SVGEGT. The CDR3 loop spans 16 amino acids. The ends were cut back, 2 bases at V and 0 bases at J, with 11 bases in the middle.

In this sample, this clonotype turned up a few times. The chain combines TRBV9 with TRBJ1-3; TRBD1 matches at 7 bases. This CDR3 has 17 residues. Germline lookup yields CDR1 SGDLS and CDR2 YYNGEE. The V and J ends lost 0 bases and 1 base, in that order; junction bases with no gene match: 7. The CDR3 is CASSVALAGGSGNTIYF. CDR3 in DNA: TGTGCCAGCAGCGTAGCTTTGGCAGGGGGATCTGGAAACACCATATATTTT.

The chain is built from TRBV29-1 and TRBJ2-3, with a weak D call TRBD2 (6 bases). Germline CDR1 SQVTM, CDR2 ANQGSEA. Trimming pared 7 bases from V and 0 bases from J, leaving 20 bases between. This CDR3 has 16 residues. CDR3 loop: CSAYGGSRFSTDTQYF. CDR3 sequence (DNA): TGCAGCGCCTACGGGGGTAGCCGATTTAGCACAGATACGCAGTATTTT.

This clonotype was observed a single time. The chain links TRBV5-1 to TRBJ2-7; maybe TRBD2 (5 bases). V lost 2 bases and J 3 bases, leaving 9 bases between the germline ends. The CDR3 contains 13 residues. Germline loops: CDR1 SGHRS, CDR2 YFSETQ. CDR3 in amino acids: CASSFPGIYEQYF. The CDR3 coding sequence is TGCGCCAGCAGCTTCCCGGGAATCTACGAGCAGTACTTC. Complete variable domain (other parts from reference TRBV5-1 and TRBJ2-7): KAGVTQTPRYLIKTRGQQVTLSCSPISGHRSVSWYQQTPGQGLQFLFEYFSETQRNKGNFPGRFSGRQFSNSRSEMNVSTLELGDSALYLCASSFPGIYEQYFGPGTRLTVT.

This clonotype has only a few counts. This chain uses TRBV20-1 with TRBJ2-1; D might be TRBD2 (6 bases). Per germline, CDR1 DFQATT and CDR2 SNEGSKA (reference sequence). The length of the CDR3 is 15 residues. Deletions cut 1 base from V and 2 bases from J, with 12 bases between. As DNA, the CDR3 is TGCAGTGCTAGAGTGGTTAGCGGAGCCTACAATGAGCAGTTCTTC. It specifies CSARVVSGAYNEQFF.

The CDR3 is CASTADLPGDTEAFF. As DNA, the CDR3 is TGTGCCAGCACGGCAGATCTCCCGGGGGACACTGAAGCTTTCTTT. This chain uses TRBV2 with TRBJ1-1, with D possibly being TRBD1 (5 bases). CDR1 SNHLY and CDR2 FYNNEI come from the germline V gene. CDR3 length: 15 amino acids. V was pared by 7 bases and J by 3 bases, with 18 bases between.